This T cell receptor beta chain was captured by sequencing in a study of CXCR3-negative and CXCR3-positive naive CD8 T cells. Broader study findings: The study found more hydrophobic TRB CDR3s in CXCR3-positive naive cells than in CXCR3-negative naive cells. The level of CXCR3 expression partially decreased after cryopreservation; the majority of assays used fresh PBMCs.

The CDR3 is made up of 11 amino acids. CD45RO-CCR7+CD27+CD95- expression identified naive CD8+ T cells. UMI-labeled 5' RACE TRB cDNA libraries were prepared from the cells. TCRdb re-called the 5' RACE reads and shows each CDR3 protein once, DNA omitted. Its table lists roughly 130,000 distinct CDR3 sequences. Notes on this clonotype: The antigen remains unidentified.

The sequence was collected from a human donor in good health. Some clones in this sample may be carry-over from other donors' samples. The sequenced material came from naive CXCR3+ CD8+ T cells from blood. Subset indicated: CD45RO-CCR7+CD27+CD95- naive CD8+ T cells expressing CXCR3 (TNR3+). V and J are TRBV12-3 or TRBV12-4 and TRBJ1-1; there is no DNA to check the TCRdb D call of TRBD1. The CDR3 sequence: CASSGGPQAFF.